The entry below gives a single T cell receptor (beta chain) sequence along with its context. Its antigen remains unidentified. Sequenced by immunoSEQ multiplex PCR; TCRdb stores in-frame clones only, minus some. The sample includes approximately 46,000 clones, about 88% seen only once; the top ten take around 0.5%. Germline assignment: CDR1 MNHEY and CDR2 SVGAGI. J was trimmed by 2 bases and V by 4 bases; bases with no gene match: 2. The CDR3 consists of 14 residues. The data stem from a study of graft-versus-host responses after intestinal transplantation. Findings of the study overall: Allografts from individuals with graft-donor T cell macrochimerism displayed high graft-versus-host to host-versus-graft clonal ratios. HvG clone declines early post-transplant were associated with peak circulating GvH levels.

Sequences were derived from unstimulated CD4+ T cells sorted from spleen or lymph node cells, sampled before transplant. The chain joins TRBV6-5 to TRBJ2-7; 10 positions match TRBD1. The source is a human donor who was the organ donor for an intestinal transplant. This CDR3 is CASSWTGGTYEQYF. The CDR3 nucleotides are TGTGCCAGCAGTTGGACAGGGGGGACCTACGAGCAGTACTTC.